The rows below give T cell receptor beta chains drawn from one sample of a study of T cell responses to AZD1222 COVID-19 vaccine. Libraries were prepared by immunoSEQ multiplex PCR; TCRdb keeps only in-frame clonotypes and omits some of them. Among around 140,000 clones listed, 90% were seen once. Sequenced material: peripheral blood, taken on day 0 of AZD1222 vaccination. These receptors came from an adult in good health. The CDR3 runs from the conserved cysteine through the conserved F or W. D genes are given only for firm matches. Rows may omit the clone size; those that give it use once, few, many or a size class.

j_call,clone_size,d_call,v_call,cdr3_nt,cdr3_aa
TRBJ2-7,few,-,TRBV6-6,TGTGCCAGCAGCCCTGGACAGTATTCCTACGAGCAGTACTTC,CASSPGQYSYEQYF
TRBJ2-3,few,TRBD2,TRBV30,TGTGCCTGGAACCTAGCGGGGGGCCGGGCAGATACGCAGTATTTT,CAWNLAGGRADTQYF
TRBJ2-7,-,-,TRBV6-2/TRBV6-3,TGTGCCAGCAGTTACACCACATACGAGCAGTACTTC,CASSYTTYEQYF
TRBJ1-6,once,TRBD1,TRBV2,TGTGCCAGCAGCCTCGGACAGGGGTCACCCCTCCACTTT,CASSLGQGSPLHF
TRBJ2-7,-,-,TRBV6-1,TGTGCCAGCAGTGCATTAACGGGCCCGTGGGGCTACGAGCAGTACTTC,CASSALTGPWGYEQYF
TRBJ1-3,-,-,TRBV30,TGTGCCTGGAGTGCAAGGGTCTCTGGAAACACCATATATTTT,CAWSARVSGNTIYF
TRBJ1-5,-,TRBD1,TRBV24-1,TGTGCCACCAGTGATTCCGGGGACAGTAATAGCAATCAGCCCCAGCATTTT,CATSDSGDSNSNQPQHF
TRBJ1-2,-,TRBD1,TRBV27,TGTGCCAGCAGTTTGGATCTTGGGACAGGAACTGATGGCTACACCTTC,CASSLDLGTGTDGYTF
TRBJ1-6,-,-,TRBV6-5,TGTGCCAGCAGTCGTTACGGCTCGGATAATTCACCCCTCCACTTT,CASSRYGSDNSPLHF
TRBJ1-3,-,TRBD1,TRBV11-3,TGTGCCAGCACCGCCAGGGGGGCAAGAAACACCATATATTTT,CASTARGARNTIYF
TRBJ2-3,-,-,TRBV7-2,TGTGCCAGCAGCTCGGGGGCCACAGATACGCAGTATTTT,CASSSGATDTQYF
TRBJ2-1,-,-,TRBV6-1,TGTGCCAGCAGTGAAGTTGGAAGCTACAATGAGCAGTTCTTC,CASSEVGSYNEQFF
TRBJ2-2,-,-,TRBV5-4,TGTGCCAGCAGCCGAAGGGGCAGGGCTGGCACCGGGGAGCTGTTTTTT,CASSRRGRAGTGELFF
TRBJ2-2,-,-,TRBV4-3,TGCGCCAGCAGCCAAAGGGAGTTCTCCGGGGAGCTGTTTTTT,CASSQREFSGELFF
TRBJ1-5,-,TRBD1,TRBV7-8,TGTGCCAGCAGCTTAGGGGGACAGCAGCCCCAGCATTTT,CASSLGGQQPQHF
TRBJ2-7,-,-,TRBV20-1,TGCAGTGCTCCCCAAGCAGATGAGCAGTACTTC,CSAPQADEQYF
TRBJ2-5,-,-,TRBV9,TGTGCCAGCAGCGTAGCAGGGGCGAGCCAAGAGACCCAGTACTTC,CASSVAGASQETQYF
TRBJ1-2,-,-,TRBV18,TGTGCCAGCTCACCACCTGTACCGGCGAACGACTATGGCTACACCTTC,CASSPPVPANDYGYTF
TRBJ1-5,-,TRBD1,TRBV19,TGTGCCAGTACCCCACTACCCCCAGGGGGCGCCTATCAGCCCCAGCATTTT,CASTPLPPGGAYQPQHF
TRBJ2-3,-,TRBD1,TRBV24-1,TGTGCCACCAGTGCTGTGACAGGGGGCGTAGATACGCAGTATTTT,CATSAVTGGVDTQYF
TRBJ1-1,-,TRBD1,TRBV11-1,TGTGCCAGCAGCTTCAGGGGGCGGAACACTGAAGCTTTCTTT,CASSFRGRNTEAFF
TRBJ2-7,-,-,TRBV30,TGTGCCTGGAGTGGGCAGGGAGGCTACGAGCAGTACTTC,CAWSGQGGYEQYF
TRBJ2-7,-,TRBD1,TRBV27,TGTGCCAGCAGTCAGGCTACGGGACAGGGGCCAGTAGGGCAGTACTTC,CASSQATGQGPVGQYF
TRBJ1-4,-,-,TRBV5-1,TGCGCCAGCAGCGCGGGGACGCAGGGTGAAAAACTGTTTTTT,CASSAGTQGEKLFF